In its sample, the clone carrying this T cell receptor beta chain was seen a few times. What it recognizes is unknown. This specimen belongs to a study of PD-1 blockade in classical Hodgkin lymphoma. Findings and limits, study-wide: Underlying causes for the observed repertoire differences were not defined, possibly disease activity or prior therapy. As was reported, newly diagnosed patients showed lower baseline TCR diversity than healthy donors did.

Every patient was affected by relapse after autologous stem cell transplantation, while exposure to brentuximab vedotin was not uniform. Isolation of CD8+ T cells from thawed PBMCs used magnetic negative selection. The CDR3 contains 16 residues. Trimming took 6 bases from V and 1 from J; bases not matched to a gene: 9. Germline V gene data show CDR1 as SGHNT and CDR2 as YENEEA. Assay: immunoSEQ multiplex PCR; the TCRdb copy retains only in-frame clones and omits some. The sample consists of around 12,000 clones, 79% of them appearing once. This sequence was found in a human donor with classical Hodgkin lymphoma. This sample comprised CD8+ T cells from blood, obtained at baseline. The chain couples TRBV11-3 to TRBJ2-7, with 10 bases identical to TRBD2. The CDR3 coding sequence is TGTGCCAGCAGTTCGGGATGGACTAGCGGTTCCTACGAGCAGTACTTC. It encodes CASSSGWTSGSYEQYF. Based on the CDR3 plus reference TRBV11-3 and TRBJ2-7, the full variable domain is EAGVVQSPRYKIIEKKQPVAFWCNPISGHNTLYWYLQNLGQGPELLIRYENEEAVDDSQLPKDRFSAERLKGVDSTLKIQPAELGDSAVYLCASSSGWTSGSYEQYFGPGTRLTVT.